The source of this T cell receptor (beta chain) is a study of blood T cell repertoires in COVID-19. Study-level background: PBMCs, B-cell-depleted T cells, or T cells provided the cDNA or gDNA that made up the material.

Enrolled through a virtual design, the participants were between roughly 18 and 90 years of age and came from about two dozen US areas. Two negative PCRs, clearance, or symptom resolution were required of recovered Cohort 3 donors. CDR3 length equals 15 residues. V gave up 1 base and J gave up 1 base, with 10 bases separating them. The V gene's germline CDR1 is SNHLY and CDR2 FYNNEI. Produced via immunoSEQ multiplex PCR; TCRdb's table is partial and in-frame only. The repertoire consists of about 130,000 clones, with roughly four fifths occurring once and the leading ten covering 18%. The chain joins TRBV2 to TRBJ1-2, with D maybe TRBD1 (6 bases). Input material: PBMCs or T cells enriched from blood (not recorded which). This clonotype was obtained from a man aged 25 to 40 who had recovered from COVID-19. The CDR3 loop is CASSEVGGYNYGYTF. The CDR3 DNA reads TGTGCCAGCAGTGAAGTAGGGGGTTATAACTATGGCTACACCTTC.